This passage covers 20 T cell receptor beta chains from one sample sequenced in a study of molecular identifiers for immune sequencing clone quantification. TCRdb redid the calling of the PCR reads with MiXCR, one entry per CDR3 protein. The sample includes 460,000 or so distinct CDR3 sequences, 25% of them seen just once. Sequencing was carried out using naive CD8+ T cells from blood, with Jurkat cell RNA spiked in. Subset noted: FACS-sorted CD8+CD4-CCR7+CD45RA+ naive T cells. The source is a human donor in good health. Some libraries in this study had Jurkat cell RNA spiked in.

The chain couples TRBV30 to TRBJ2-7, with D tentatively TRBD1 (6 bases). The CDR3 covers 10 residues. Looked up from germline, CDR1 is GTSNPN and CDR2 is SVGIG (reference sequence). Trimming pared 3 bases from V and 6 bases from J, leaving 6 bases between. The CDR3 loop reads CAWSRGEQYF. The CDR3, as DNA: TGTGCCTGGAGCAGGGGCGAGCAGTACTTC.

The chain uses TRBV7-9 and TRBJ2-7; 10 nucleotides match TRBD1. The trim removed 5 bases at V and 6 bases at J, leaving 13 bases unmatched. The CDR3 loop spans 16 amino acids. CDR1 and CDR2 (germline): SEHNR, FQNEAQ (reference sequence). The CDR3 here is CASSHTSGDRGLEQYF. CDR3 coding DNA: TGTGCCAGCAGCCATACGTCTGGGGACAGGGGCCTCGAGCAGTACTTC.

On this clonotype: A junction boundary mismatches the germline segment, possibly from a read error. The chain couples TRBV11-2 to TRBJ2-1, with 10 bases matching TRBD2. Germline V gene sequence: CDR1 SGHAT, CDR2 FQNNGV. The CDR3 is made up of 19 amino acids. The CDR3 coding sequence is TGTGCCAGCAACTTAGCACGACCCGGGGAGCGGGGGGGGTACAATGAGCAGTTCTTC. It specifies CASNLARPGERGGYNEQFF.

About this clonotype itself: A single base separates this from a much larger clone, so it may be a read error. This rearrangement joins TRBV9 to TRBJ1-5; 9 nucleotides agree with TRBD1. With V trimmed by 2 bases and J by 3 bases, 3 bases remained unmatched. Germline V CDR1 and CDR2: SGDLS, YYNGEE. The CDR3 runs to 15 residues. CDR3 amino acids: CASSVGTGPNQPQHF. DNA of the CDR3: TGTGCCAGCAGCGTCGGGACAGGGCCCAATCAGCCCCAGCATTTT.

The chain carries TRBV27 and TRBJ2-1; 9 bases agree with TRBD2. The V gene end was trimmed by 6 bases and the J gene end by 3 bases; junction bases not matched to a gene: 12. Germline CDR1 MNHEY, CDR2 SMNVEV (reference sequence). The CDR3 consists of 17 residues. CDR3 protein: CASSSLVGREGYNEQFF. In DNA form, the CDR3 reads TGTGCCAGCAGCTCTCTGGTCGGGCGGGAGGGCTACAATGAGCAGTTCTTC.

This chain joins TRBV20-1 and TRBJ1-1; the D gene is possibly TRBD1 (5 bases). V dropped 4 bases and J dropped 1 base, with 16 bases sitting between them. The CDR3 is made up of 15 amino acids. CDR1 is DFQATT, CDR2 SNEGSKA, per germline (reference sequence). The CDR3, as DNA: TGCAGTGCTACGGGGGGAGGCCGTTCGAACACTGAAGCTTTCTTT. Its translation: CSATGGGRSNTEAFF.

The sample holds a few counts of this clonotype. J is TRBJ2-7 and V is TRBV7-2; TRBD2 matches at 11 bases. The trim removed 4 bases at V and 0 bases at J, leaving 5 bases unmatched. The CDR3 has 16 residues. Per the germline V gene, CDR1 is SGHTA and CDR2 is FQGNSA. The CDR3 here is CASSSSSGRPSYEQYF. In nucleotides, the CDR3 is TGTGCCAGCAGCTCTTCTAGCGGGAGGCCCTCCTACGAGCAGTACTTC.

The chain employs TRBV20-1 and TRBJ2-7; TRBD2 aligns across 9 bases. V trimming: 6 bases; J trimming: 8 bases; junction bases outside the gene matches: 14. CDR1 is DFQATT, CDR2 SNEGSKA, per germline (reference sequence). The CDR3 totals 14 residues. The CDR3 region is CSANGAGGTYQQYF. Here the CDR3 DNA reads TGCAGTGCAAACGGAGCGGGAGGAACGTACCAGCAGTACTTC.

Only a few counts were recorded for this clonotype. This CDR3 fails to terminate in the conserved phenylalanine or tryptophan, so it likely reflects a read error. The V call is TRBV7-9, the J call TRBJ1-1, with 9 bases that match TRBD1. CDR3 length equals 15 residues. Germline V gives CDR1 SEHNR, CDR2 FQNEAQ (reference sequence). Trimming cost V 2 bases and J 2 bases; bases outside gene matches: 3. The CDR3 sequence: CASSLMGQGNTEAFY. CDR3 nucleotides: TGTGCCAGCAGCTTAATGGGACAGGGAAACACTGAAGCTTTCTAT.

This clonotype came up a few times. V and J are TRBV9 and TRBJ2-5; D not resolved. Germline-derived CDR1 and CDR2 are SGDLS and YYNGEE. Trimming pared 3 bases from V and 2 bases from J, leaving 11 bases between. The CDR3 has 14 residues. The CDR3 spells CASSAGPVQETQYF. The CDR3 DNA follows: TGTGCCAGCAGCGCCGGGCCAGTTCAAGAGACCCAGTACTTC.

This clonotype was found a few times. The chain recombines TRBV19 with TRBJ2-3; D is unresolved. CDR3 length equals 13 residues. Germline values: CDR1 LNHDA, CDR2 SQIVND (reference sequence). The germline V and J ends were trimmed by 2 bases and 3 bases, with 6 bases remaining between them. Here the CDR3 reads CASSILVTDTQYF. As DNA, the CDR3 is TGTGCCAGTAGTATATTAGTTACAGATACGCAGTATTTT.

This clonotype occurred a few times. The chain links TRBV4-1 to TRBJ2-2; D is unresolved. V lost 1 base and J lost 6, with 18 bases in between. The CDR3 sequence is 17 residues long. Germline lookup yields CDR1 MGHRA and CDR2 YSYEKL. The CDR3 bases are TGCGCCAGCAGCCAAGGCCTAGAAATTCCCGGGCCCGGGGAGCTGTTTTTT. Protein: CASSQGLEIPGPGELFF.

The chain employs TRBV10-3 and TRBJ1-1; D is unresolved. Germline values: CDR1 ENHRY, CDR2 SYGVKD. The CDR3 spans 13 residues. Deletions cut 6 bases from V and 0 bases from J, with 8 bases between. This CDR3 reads CAISVFMNTEAFF. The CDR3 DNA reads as TGTGCCATCAGCGTTTTTATGAACACTGAAGCTTTCTTT.

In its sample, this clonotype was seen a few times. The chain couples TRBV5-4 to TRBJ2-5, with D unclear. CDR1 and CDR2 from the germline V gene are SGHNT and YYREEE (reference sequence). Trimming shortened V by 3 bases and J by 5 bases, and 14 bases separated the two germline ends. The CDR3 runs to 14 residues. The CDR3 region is CASSSPPQGETQYF. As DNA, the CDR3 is TGTGCCAGCAGCTCCCCGCCCCAAGGGGAGACCCAGTACTTC.

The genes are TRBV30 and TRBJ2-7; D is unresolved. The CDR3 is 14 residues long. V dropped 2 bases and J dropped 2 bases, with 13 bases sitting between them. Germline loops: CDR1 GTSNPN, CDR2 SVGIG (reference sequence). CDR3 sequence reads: CAWSYTDGAYEQYF. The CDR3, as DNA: TGTGCCTGGAGTTATACCGACGGAGCCTACGAGCAGTACTTC. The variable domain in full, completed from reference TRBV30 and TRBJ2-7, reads SQTIHQWPATLVQPVGSPLSLECTVEGTSNPNLYWYRQAAGRGLQLLFYSVGIGQISSEVPQNLSASRPQDRQFILSSKKLLLSDSGFYLCAWSYTDGAYEQYFGPGTRLTVT.

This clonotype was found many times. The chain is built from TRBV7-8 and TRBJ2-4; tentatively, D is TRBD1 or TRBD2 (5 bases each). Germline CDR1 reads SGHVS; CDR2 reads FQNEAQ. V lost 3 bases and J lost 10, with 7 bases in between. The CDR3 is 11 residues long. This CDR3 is CASSFGGIQYF. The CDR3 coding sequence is TGTGCCAGCAGCTTTGGGGGAATTCAGTACTTC.

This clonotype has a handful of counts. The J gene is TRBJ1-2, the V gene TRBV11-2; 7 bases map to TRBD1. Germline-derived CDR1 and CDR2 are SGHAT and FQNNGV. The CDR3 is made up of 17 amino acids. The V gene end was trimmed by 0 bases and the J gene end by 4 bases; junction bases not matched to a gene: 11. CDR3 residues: CASSLDSADRRIYGYTF. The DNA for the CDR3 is TGTGCCAGCAGCTTAGATAGCGCGGACAGGAGAATCTATGGCTACACCTTC.

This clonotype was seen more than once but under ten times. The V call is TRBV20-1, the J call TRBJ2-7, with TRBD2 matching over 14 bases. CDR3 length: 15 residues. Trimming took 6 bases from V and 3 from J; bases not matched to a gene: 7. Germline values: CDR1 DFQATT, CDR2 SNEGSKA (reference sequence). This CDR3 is CSATGLAGGYYEQYF. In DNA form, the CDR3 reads TGCAGTGCCACCGGACTAGCGGGGGGTTACTACGAGCAGTACTTC.

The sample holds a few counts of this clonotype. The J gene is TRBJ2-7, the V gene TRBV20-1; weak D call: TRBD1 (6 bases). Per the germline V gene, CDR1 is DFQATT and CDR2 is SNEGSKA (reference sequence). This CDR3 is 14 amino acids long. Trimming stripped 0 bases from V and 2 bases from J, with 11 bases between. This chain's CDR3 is CSARDLGDTYEQYF. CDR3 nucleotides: TGCAGTGCTAGAGATCTCGGGGACACCTACGAGCAGTACTTC.

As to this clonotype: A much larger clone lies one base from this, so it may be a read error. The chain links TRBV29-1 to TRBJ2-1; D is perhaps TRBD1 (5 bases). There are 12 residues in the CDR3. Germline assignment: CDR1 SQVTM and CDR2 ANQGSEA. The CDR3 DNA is TGCGGCGTACCACCTAGGGGAAATGAGCAGTTCTTC. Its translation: CGVPPRGNEQFF.